What follows are 30 T cell receptor beta chains derived from one specimen sequenced in a study of blood T cells in healthy people across ages. Alongside a J-beta primer mix, a sample-barcoded 5' primer served in a second PCR lasting roughly 7 to 11 cycles. TCRdb recomputed calls from the 5' RACE reads with MiXCR, one row per CDR3 protein. The data hold hundreds of thousands of distinct CDR3 sequences, with under 30% observed a single time. Material for sequencing was blood. These receptors were collected from a woman older than 75 in good health.

The table lists this clonotype with many counts. The CDR3 loop is CASSPRDRKAEQFF. The DNA for the CDR3 is TGCGCCAGCAGCCCCCGGGACAGGAAAGCTGAGCAGTTCTTC. The rearrangement joins TRBV4-1 to TRBJ2-1; TRBD1 aligns across 8 bases. CDR3 length: 14 residues. V trimming: 4 bases; J trimming: 9 bases; junction bases outside the gene matches: 8. Germline CDR1 and CDR2: MGHRA and YSYEKL.

This clonotype has a count of ten or more. The chain links TRBV6-2 or TRBV6-3 to TRBJ2-3, with TRBD1 identical over 7 bases. The V and J ends lost 6 bases and 2 bases, in that order; junction bases with no gene match: 14. The CDR3 runs 17 residues. The germline gives CDR1 MNHEY, CDR2 SVGEGT. CDR3 sequence (DNA): TGTGCCAGCAGAGAGATGACAGGGCCCGTGATCACAGATACGCAGTATTTT. Translation gives CASREMTGPVITDTQYF.

With regard to this clonotype: A read error may explain this, as a much larger clone is one base away. The J gene is TRBJ2-3, the V gene TRBV7-2; TRBD2 aligns across 13 bases. Germline V CDR1 and CDR2: SGHTA, FQGNSA. The CDR3 sequence is 15 residues long. The trim removed 8 bases at V and 5 bases at J, leaving 7 bases unmatched. The DNA for the CDR3 is TGTGCCAGCGGCCAACTAGCGGGGGGGAAAGATACGCAGTATTTT. Its translation is CASGQLAGGKDTQYF.

This clonotype was detected only a few times. A much larger clone lies one base from this, so it may be a read error. V is TRBV4-3 and J is TRBJ2-1; D may be TRBD2 (6 bases). The DNA matches TRBJ2-7 better at its end, which makes the J call doubtful. The CDR3 is made up of 17 amino acids. Germline V gene data show CDR1 as LGHNA and CDR2 as YSLEER. CDR3 coding DNA: TGCGCCAGCAGCCAAGACTGGTCGGGGGAAACCTACAATGAGCAGTACTTC. This codes for CASSQDWSGETYNEQYF.

Worth noting for this clonotype: One end of the junction does not line up with germline, which may come from a read error. The chain joins TRBV2 to TRBJ1-6, with 10 bases aligning to TRBD1. Germline values: CDR1 SNHLY, CDR2 FYNNEI. The CDR3 has 15 amino acids. CDR3 region: CASLPGQGLGSPRHF. The CDR3 bases are TGTGCCAGCCTACCGGGACAGGGGTTGGGTTCACCCCGCCACTTT.

The gene calls are TRBV5-4 and TRBJ1-2; possible D gene TRBD1, 5 bases. The CDR3 loop spans 12 amino acids. Germline V lookup: CDR1 SGHNT, CDR2 YYREEE (reference sequence). Trimming took off 3 bases at V and 8 bases at J, with 11 bases between the two ends. The CDR3 DNA is TGTGCCAGCAGCTCACCCAAGGGGGGCTACACCTTC. Its translation is CASSSPKGGYTF.

The rearrangement links TRBV27 to TRBJ2-7; tentative D call: TRBD1 (6 bases). The germline CDR1 and CDR2 sequences are MNHEY and SMNVEV (reference sequence). V was shortened by 0 bases and J by 6 bases, with 15 bases between the two germline ends. The CDR3 spans 15 residues. The CDR3 sequence: CASSLSVNRVIEQYF. CDR3 nucleotide sequence: TGTGCCAGCAGTTTATCGGTCAACAGGGTGATCGAGCAGTACTTC.

About this clonotype: A much larger clone lies a single base off, so this may be a read error. The chain carries TRBV18 and TRBJ1-1, with D possibly matching TRBD1 (6 bases). The germline V gene has CDR1 KGHSH and CDR2 LQKENI. The CDR3 loop spans 16 amino acids. CDR3 sequence reads: CAGSPPSLDSRTEAFF. The CDR3, as DNA: TGTGCCGGCTCACCACCGAGTTTGGACAGCCGGACTGAAGCTTTCTTT.

The chain uses TRBV4-3 and TRBJ1-3; the D is unclear. Trimming pared 0 bases from V and 5 bases from J, leaving 5 bases between. The length of the CDR3 is 13 residues. The germline CDR1 and CDR2 sequences are LGHNA and YSLEER. CDR3: CASSQDLRNTIYF. CDR3 bases: TGCGCCAGCAGCCAAGATCTTCGAAACACCATATATTTT.

This clonotype was seen at least ten times. This sequence joins TRBV5-1 and TRBJ2-3; perhaps D is TRBD1 or TRBD2 (5 bases each). Germline CDR1 reads SGHRS; CDR2 reads YFSETQ. The CDR3 is made up of 15 amino acids. Trimming took 6 bases from V and 4 from J, leaving 18 bases between them. CDR3 DNA sequence: TGCGCCAGCACTGACAGCGGAGCGATTTCAGATACGCAGTATTTT. Amino acids: CASTDSGAISDTQYF.

The rearrangement joins TRBV12-3 or TRBV12-4 to TRBJ2-2, with a possible D match to TRBD1 (6 bases). The CDR3 contains 14 residues. V gave up 7 bases and J gave up 4 bases, with 13 bases separating them. DNA of the CDR3: TGTGCCAGCACCTTTGAGGGGGTCACCGGGGAGCTGTTTTTT. It is translated as CASTFEGVTGELFF.

The table lists this clonotype with many counts. The rearrangement uses TRBV10-3 and TRBJ2-7; 7 nucleotides line up with TRBD1. Germline loops: CDR1 ENHRY, CDR2 SYGVKD. CDR3 length equals 14 residues. J was trimmed by 5 bases and V by 0 bases; bases with no gene match: 4. CDR3 residues: CAISESRGNDEQYF. The CDR3 nucleotides are TGTGCCATCAGTGAGTCCAGGGGGAACGACGAGCAGTACTTC.

Notes on this clonotype: A much larger clone is a single base away; this may be a read error. The chain couples TRBV3-1 to TRBJ2-3; tentatively, D is TRBD1 (5 bases). The germline V gene encodes CDR1 LGHDT and CDR2 YNNKEL (reference sequence). The CDR3 is made up of 16 amino acids. This CDR3 reads CASSSLTAKGADRQYF. DNA of the CDR3: TGTGCCAGCAGTTCTTTGACAGCCAAGGGCGCAGATAGGCAGTATTTT.

There are many counts of this clonotype. The chain is built from TRBV10-3 and TRBJ2-1, with 8 nucleotides matching TRBD1. Unmatched junction bases numbered 9, after V lost 5 bases and J lost 0 bases. The CDR3 runs to 17 residues. CDR1 and CDR2 from the germline V gene are ENHRY and SYGVKD. CDR3 loop: CAISFPGGSSSYNEQFF. The CDR3 DNA is TGTGCCATCAGTTTCCCAGGGGGCTCAAGCTCCTACAATGAGCAGTTCTTC.

This chain uses TRBV7-9 with TRBJ1-2; 8 bases are shared with TRBD1. V was clipped by 5 bases and J by 4 bases; unmatched bases: 9. CDR1 is SEHNR, CDR2 FQNEAQ, per germline (reference sequence). The length of the CDR3 is 15 residues. The CDR3 DNA sequence: TGTGCCAGCAGCATAGAGACAGGGGTGCGCTATGGCTACACCTTC. Translating gives CASSIETGVRYGYTF.

This clonotype has just a few counts. The gene calls are TRBV12-3 or TRBV12-4 and TRBJ2-1; 10 bases match TRBD1. Matching the DNA end better, TRBJ2-7 makes the J call doubtful. This CDR3 spans 18 amino acids. This chain's CDR3 is CASSLRDRGPRSYNEQYF. Here the CDR3 DNA reads TGTGCCAGCAGTTTGAGGGACAGGGGCCCTCGCTCCTACAATGAGCAGTACTTC.

This clonotype was seen repeatedly, ten times or more. The V and J genes are TRBV7-2 and TRBJ2-7; D may be TRBD2 (5 bases). The CDR3 covers 14 residues. Trimming took 7 bases from V and 1 from J, leaving 14 bases between them. CDR1 is SGHTA, CDR2 FQGNSA, per germline. CDR3 bases: TGTGCCAGCAAACGAGGGAGCAGTTCCTACGAGCAGTACTTC. Its translation: CASKRGSSSYEQYF.

This chain joins TRBV7-2 and TRBJ2-5; weak D call: TRBD2 (5 bases). Germline V CDR1 and CDR2: SGHTA, FQGNSA. This CDR3 has 13 amino acids. V dropped 5 bases and J dropped 5 bases, with 12 bases sitting between them. In nucleotides, the CDR3 is TGTGCCAGCAGCCCGGGGAGTTGGGAGACCCAGTACTTC. It is translated as CASSPGSWETQYF.

This clonotype was seen many times. The chain links TRBV12-3 or TRBV12-4 to TRBJ1-2; D is undetermined. Trimming cost V 4 bases and J 4 bases, with 16 bases left between them. CDR3 length: 15 residues. CDR3 protein: CASSSKYKIIYGYTF. The CDR3 DNA reads TGTGCCAGCAGTTCGAAGTATAAGATTATCTATGGCTACACCTTC.

The sample holds a few counts of this clonotype. V and J are TRBV6-2 or TRBV6-3 and TRBJ2-7; 8 bases agree with TRBD2. CDR3 length equals 16 residues. Per germline, CDR1 MNHEY and CDR2 SVGEGT. V lost 5 bases, J lost 1 base, and 10 bases stayed unmatched. CDR3 protein: CASSTHERGRSYEQYF. In DNA form, the CDR3 reads TGTGCCAGCAGTACCCACGAGCGGGGGAGATCCTACGAGCAGTACTTC.

This clonotype came up a few times. The chain recombines TRBV19 with TRBJ2-3; D unclear. V was shortened by 5 bases and J by 3 bases, with 15 bases between the two germline ends. This CDR3 region has 15 residues. Germline CDR1 reads LNHDA; CDR2 reads SQIVND (reference sequence). CDR3 bases: TGTGCCAGTAGTTCGACAACATTCCGGACAGATACGCAGTATTTT. It is translated as CASSSTTFRTDTQYF.

Comments on this clonotype: This sequence may be a read error, since a much larger clone differs from it by one base. The chain couples TRBV12-3 or TRBV12-4 to TRBJ2-5; no clear D. The CDR3 runs to 13 residues. V was pared by 6 bases and J by 5 bases, with 13 bases between. The CDR3 DNA reads as TGTGCCAGCAGAGCCCGGGCTAAGGAGACCCAGTACTTC. It specifies CASRARAKETQYF.

This clonotype came up a few times. The chain combines TRBV7-9 with TRBJ1-4; no clear D. The V gene lost 4 bases and the J gene lost 0 bases, with 12 bases spanning the gap. Germline loops: CDR1 SEHNR, CDR2 FQNEAQ (reference sequence). The CDR3 runs 16 residues. CDR3 loop: CASSSGAKTTNEKLFF. The CDR3 DNA reads TGTGCCAGCAGCTCCGGCGCTAAGACAACTAATGAAAAACTGTTTTTT. The full variable domain, completed using reference TRBV7-9 and TRBJ1-4, is DTGVSQNPRHKITKRGQNVTFRCDPISEHNRLYWYRQTLGQGPEFLTYFQNEAQLEKSRLLSDRFSAERPKGSFSTLEIQRTEQGDSAMYLCASSSGAKTTNEKLFFGSGTQLSVL.

The rearrangement joins TRBV4-3 to TRBJ1-1; D might be TRBD1 (6 bases). The CDR3 spans 14 residues. Trimming cost V 3 bases and J 1 base, with 9 bases left between them. The germline CDR1 and CDR2 sequences are LGHNA and YSLEER. CDR3 bases: TGCGCCAGCAGCCAGACGGGACAGAACACTGAAGCTTTCTTT. Amino acids: CASSQTGQNTEAFF.

This clonotype was picked up many times. The chain links TRBV3-1 to TRBJ1-2, with TRBD1 matching 9 bases. Germline trimming cut 4 bases from V and 7 bases from J; bases unmatched to any gene: 10. Germline CDR1 is LGHDT and CDR2 is YNNKEL (reference sequence). This CDR3 has 15 amino acids. Here the CDR3 reads CASSRYAQDRGGYTF. The CDR3 DNA reads TGTGCCAGCAGCCGTTATGCCCAGGACAGGGGTGGCTACACCTTC.

A remark on this clonotype: The junction departs from germline at one end; a sequencing error may be responsible. The rearrangement uses TRBV3-1 and TRBJ2-1; D unresolved. This CDR3 has 14 residues. CDR1 and CDR2 from the germline V gene are LGHDT and YNNKEL (reference sequence). CDR3 sequence: CAGSSSRQSNEQFF. CDR3 DNA: TGTGCCGGCAGCTCCTCCCGGCAGTCTAATGAGCAGTTCTTC.

As concerns this clonotype: A clone one base away is much larger, so this may be a read error. The V call is TRBV12-3 or TRBV12-4, the J call TRBJ2-3, with D possibly matching TRBD2 (5 bases). The CDR3 is 15 residues long. The ends were cut back, 6 bases at V and 4 bases at J, with 17 bases in the middle. The CDR3 region is CASSPHGGSADTQYF. For the CDR3, the DNA is TGTGCCAGCAGCCCCCATGGAGGTAGCGCAGATACGCAGTATTTT.

The chain joins TRBV20-1 to TRBJ2-7, with D perhaps TRBD1 (6 bases). Trimming left V 4 bases short and J 9 bases short, with 16 bases between. Germline CDR1 and CDR2: DFQATT and SNEGSKA (reference sequence). The CDR3 is made up of 12 amino acids. The CDR3 here is CSATGTSTMQYF. CDR3 coding DNA: TGCAGTGCTACTGGGACATCTACGATGCAGTACTTC.

This clonotype has a count of ten or more. The V call is TRBV5-5, the J call TRBJ2-5, with D possibly being TRBD1 (6 bases). V was shortened by 7 bases and J by 2 bases, with 21 bases between the two germline ends. Per the germline V gene, CDR1 is SGHKS and CDR2 is YYEKEE (reference sequence). CDR3 length: 16 residues. The CDR3 nucleotides read TGTGCCAGCGTCCGGCAGGGGTCGCGTGGGCAAGAGACCCAGTACTTC. It translates to CASVRQGSRGQETQYF.

This clonotype was recorded a few times. The chain recombines TRBV20-1 with TRBJ2-7, with 7 bases identical to TRBD2. The V segment lost 5 bases and the J segment 7 bases; nucleotides outside the gene matches: 14. Germline assignment: CDR1 DFQATT and CDR2 SNEGSKA (reference sequence). This CDR3 has 14 residues. The CDR3 coding sequence is TGCAGTGCTGGACCCAAAGCGGGGAACAATGAGCAGTACTTC. It is translated as CSAGPKAGNNEQYF.